These 5 T cell receptor beta chains share one sample of origin, sequenced in a study of blood T cell repertoires in COVID-19. Sequenced by immunoSEQ multiplex PCR; TCRdb stores in-frame clones only, minus some. This table has some 78,000 clones, roughly 84% appearing once. The sample was peripheral blood. Receptors originate from a man aged 45-65 years with acute or convalescent COVID-19.

This sequence joins TRBV4-3 and TRBJ2-1; TRBD1 matches at 7 bases. The CDR3 consists of 15 residues. The V gene's germline CDR1 is LGHNA and CDR2 YSLEER. V was clipped by 0 bases and J by 9 bases; unmatched bases: 8. The CDR3 region has the DNA TGCGCCAGCAGCCAAGAACTTGACAGGGTAGTTGAGCAGTTCTTC. Its protein is CASSQELDRVVEQFF.

This chain uses TRBV9 with TRBJ1-3, with 7 bases identical to TRBD1. J was trimmed by 4 bases and V by 6 bases; bases with no gene match: 7. The germline V gene has CDR1 SGDLS and CDR2 YYNGEE. CDR3 length: 14 residues. The CDR3 loop is CASNRGLEGNTIYF. Written as DNA, the CDR3 is TGTGCCAGCAACAGGGGCTTGGAAGGAAACACCATATATTTT. The variable domain in full, with the rest retrieved from reference TRBV9 and TRBJ1-3, is DSGVTQTPKHLITATGQRVTLRCSPRSGDLSVYWYQQSLDQGLQFLIQYYNGEERAKGNILERFSAQQFPDLHSELNLSSLELGDSALYFCASNRGLEGNTIYFGEGSWLTVV.

The chain carries TRBV7-2 and TRBJ2-7; D possibly corresponds to TRBD2 (6 bases). The CDR3 spans 15 residues. Germline V gene lookup returns CDR1 SGHTA and CDR2 FQGNSA. The V end was cut by 2 bases, the J end by 6 bases, with 17 bases between. CDR3 sequence: CASSLTLSGVGEQYF. CDR3 sequence (DNA): TGTGCCAGCAGCTTAACATTGTCGGGAGTTGGCGAGCAGTACTTC.

The chain links TRBV15 to TRBJ1-6; 10 nucleotides match TRBD1. Germline CDR1 is LNHNV and CDR2 is YYDKDF (reference sequence). The CDR3 has 15 residues. Trimming removed 0 bases from V and 9 bases from J; junction bases left unmatched: 2. The CDR3 region has the DNA TGTGCCACCAGCAGAGAACGGACAGGGGGTTCACCCCTCCACTTT. Residues: CATSRERTGGSPLHF.

This rearrangement joins TRBV27 to TRBJ2-1; 7 bases agree with TRBD1. The germline V gene has CDR1 MNHEY and CDR2 SMNVEV (reference sequence). Losses at the gene ends were 7 bases for V and 7 bases for J; bases not matched to a gene: 13. The CDR3 sequence is 15 residues long. The CDR3 DNA sequence: TGTGCCAGCACATCGGGACAGAAGGTCGGGAATGAGCAGTTCTTC. The encoded protein is CASTSGQKVGNEQFF.